The 9 T cell receptor beta chains presented below share a single source sample, sequenced in a study of blood T cell repertoires in COVID-19. The repertoire was sequenced with immunoSEQ multiplex PCR; TCRdb's copy has only in-frame clones and lacks some. Of 200,000 to 300,000 clones listed, around 86% are singletons. Sequencing input: peripheral blood. The receptors derive from a woman aged 60-75 years who had recovered from COVID-19.

The chain joins TRBV7-8 to TRBJ2-7, with 10 bases fitting TRBD1. This CDR3 spans 16 amino acids. V dropped 2 bases and J dropped 1; count of bases not matched to a gene: 5. In germline, CDR1 is SGHVS, CDR2 FQNEAQ. Here the CDR3 reads CASSLIRGQGSYEQYF. DNA for the CDR3: TGTGCCAGCAGCTTAATTAGGGGACAGGGGTCCTACGAGCAGTACTTC.

V and J are TRBV9 and TRBJ1-2; 8 bases align to TRBD1. CDR3 length: 14 amino acids. The V gene's germline CDR1 is SGDLS and CDR2 YYNGEE. The J segment lost 6 bases and the V segment lost 3 bases, leaving 7 bases of the junction unmatched. This CDR3 reads CASSATSGGDGYTF. CDR3 bases: TGTGCCAGCAGCGCCACCTCAGGGGGCGATGGCTACACCTTC.

V and J are TRBV12-3 or TRBV12-4 and TRBJ2-1; D ambiguous. Trimming stripped 5 bases from V and 8 bases from J, with 13 bases between. The CDR3 runs 13 residues. The chain's CDR3 is CASSPRGAHEQFF. CDR3 DNA: TGTGCCAGCAGTCCCCGTGGAGCCCATGAGCAGTTCTTC.

Notes on this clone: Within the sample, other DNA sequences also encode this same CDR3. The chain joins TRBV27 to TRBJ1-2; D remains unclear. Trimming stripped 8 bases from V and 4 bases from J, with 14 bases between. CDR1 MNHEY and CDR2 SMNVEV come from the germline V gene (reference sequence). The CDR3 length is 13 residues. In DNA form, the CDR3 reads TGTGCCAGCGGAAACTACGGGGTCTATGGCTACACCTTC. It specifies CASGNYGVYGYTF.

V gene TRBV3-1 (or the pseudogene TRBV3-2) combines with J gene TRBJ2-3; 7 nucleotides match TRBD1. V dropped 4 bases and J dropped 3; count of bases not matched to a gene: 7. Germline V lookup: CDR1 LGHDT, CDR2 YNNKEL (reference sequence). This CDR3 is built from 15 residues. CDR3 amino acids: CASSRGPGGTDTQYF. The CDR3 DNA follows: TGTGCCAGCAGCCGCGGGCCAGGGGGTACAGATACGCAGTATTTT.

The V and J genes are TRBV6-6 and TRBJ2-2; 8 bases fit TRBD2. The CDR3 is 14 residues long. The V gene's germline CDR1 is MNHNY and CDR2 SVGAGI (reference sequence). The V gene end was trimmed by 6 bases and the J gene end by 2 bases; junction bases not matched to a gene: 2. CDR3 loop: CASSRGGNTGELFF. DNA of the CDR3: TGTGCCAGCAGCCGGGGGGGTAACACCGGGGAGCTGTTTTTT.

The CDR3 DNA is TGTGCCAGCAGTCTCGAGGAGACCCAGTACTTC. As protein: CASSLEETQYF. The chain recombines TRBV3-1 (or the pseudogene TRBV3-2) with TRBJ2-5; D not certain. From germline, CDR1 is LGHDT and CDR2 YNNKEL (reference sequence). The V end lost 6 bases, the J end lost 5 bases, and 7 bases lay between the germline ends. The CDR3 is 11 residues long.

The chain has TRBV7-2 and TRBJ2-2; 13 bases match TRBD2. From germline, CDR1 is SGHTA and CDR2 FQGNSA. Germline trimming cut 5 bases from V and 4 bases from J; bases unmatched to any gene: 4. The CDR3 consists of 16 residues. CDR3 in DNA: TGTGCCAGCAGCCTCCGACTAGCGGGGGGCACCGGGGAGCTGTTTTTT. It translates to CASSLRLAGGTGELFF.

The chain is built from TRBV6-1 and TRBJ2-7; D perhaps matches TRBD1 (6 bases). The V gene lost 3 bases and the J gene lost 1 base, with 16 bases spanning the gap. The CDR3 loop spans 16 amino acids. Per germline, CDR1 MNHNS and CDR2 SASEGT. CDR3 bases: TGTGCCAGCAGTGACTGGTCAGGGGCTAAGTCCTACGAGCAGTACTTC. Translated, it gives CASSDWSGAKSYEQYF.